The clone carrying this T cell receptor (beta chain) was observed many times. The antigen is undetermined. The CDR3 runs 12 residues. V lost 9 bases to trimming and J lost 2 bases, with 10 bases between them. Germline CDR1 reads SNHLY; CDR2 reads FYNNEI. TCRdb redid the calling of the 5' RACE reads with MiXCR, one entry per CDR3 protein. The sample lists around 380,000 distinct CDR3 sequences, around 30% occurring once. The donors were healthy female monozygous twins, three pairs in total. This entry comes from a study of identical twins' blood T cells. Whole-study context: Some 50 million reads covered roughly 6 alpha-chain and roughly 6 beta-chain libraries. Whole-study findings and limits: Twins shared more top CDR3 clonotypes than unrelated donors did.

Specimen: PBMCs. The origin of this receptor is a woman aged 18-49 years in good health. J is TRBJ1-2 and V is TRBV2; the D is unclear. CDR3 sequence reads: CASSQTNYGYTF. In DNA form, the CDR3 reads TGTGCCAGTTCTCAGACCAACTATGGCTACACCTTC.